This T cell receptor beta chain comes out of a study of T cell responses to AZD1222 COVID-19 vaccine (TCRdb year 2021). General notes on the study: A total of just over 230 trial participants underwent TCR sequencing, of whom about 200 had received two doses of AZD1222 and 26 had received two doses of the MenACWY control vaccine. Trial participants were enrolled by age into 18-55, 56-69 and 70-plus year subgroups, with approximately 150, 30 and 60 TCR-sequenced participants respectively.

CDR3 length: 15 amino acids, cysteine to phenylalanine. Only CDR3 DNA is held: 45 bases, read in frame from base 1. CDR1 SGDLS and CDR2 YYNGEE are derived from the germline V gene. Trimming at the junction amounts to 1 base on V and 3 bases on J, and the germline ends lie 11 bases apart. The CDR3 regions of human TCRbeta chains were subjected to immunosequencing. Per the original workflow: Repertoire TCRs were checked for matches against a reference library of SARS-CoV-2-specific TCRs that had been generated using the MIRA antigen-specificity platform. Breadth was defined as the fraction of unique TCRs that were SARS-CoV-2-associated, and depth was defined as the fraction of total T cells that were SARS-CoV-2-associated. Using the MIRA data, each spike-specific TCR was mapped to the spike region that the TCR reacts to and placed in a CD4 or CD8 class. Log10-transformed breadth and depth values were compared by one-way ANOVA with Sidak's multiple comparisons tests. The immuneACCESS repertoire file appears here via TCRdb, limited to in-frame rearrangements. These files lack a portion of the clones; in checked studies, under half of the deficit traces to unresolved V genes, and the cause of the others is not known. V, J and clone size are those of that table, while D and trimming were read from the DNA. The sample includes 150,000 to 180,000 clones, with 75% to 90% observed a single time. Approximately 7.2% of the sample lies in the top ten.

The time point label here, explained by the study, means: sample from adult after SARS-CoV-2 infection, after symptom onset. A couple of convalescent COVID-19 patients, sampled after symptom onset from adults with prior SARS-CoV-2 infection, were also TCR-sequenced for comparison. What the authors observed across the whole study: Nearly half of unique spike-specific TCRs reportedly recognized epitopes outside regions mutated in the B.1.351 and B.1.1.7 variants. Participants were mostly white British, with more females than males. The authors suggested clonal diversity may have been underestimated. CD4 TCRs associated with the vaccine covered the entire spike protein, and the dominant responses were in regions 160-218 and 743-854. In the small 56-69-year group, the increase in depth fell short of significance, most likely because of low power. After two AZD1222 doses, spike-specific TCR breadth and depth were significantly higher than at day 0 and than in MenACWY recipients. Conclusions about previously exposed vaccinees are limited, since just 6 or 7 AZD1222 recipients were seropositive for SARS-CoV-2 at baseline. Because no samples from the day 14 peak response were available, repertoires could be characterized only after the peak T cell response.

Regarding this clone: The specificity of this receptor is unknown. No per-base quality is available; no much larger clone lies one base away.

The clonotype comes from an adult who had recovered from COVID-19. Sequenced here: peripheral blood, sampled after recovery from COVID-19. The sequence is built from TRBV9 and TRBJ2-1, with the D gene call left open. The CDR3 sequence is CASSVSRTGYNEQFF. The nucleotides are TGTGCCAGCAGCGTATCCCGGACGGGCTACAATGAGCAGTTCTTC. Reference TRBV9 and TRBJ2-1 genes cover what lies past the CDR3, so the full variable domain is DSGVTQTPKHLITATGQRVTLRCSPRSGDLSVYWYQQSLDQGLQFLIQYYNGEERAKGNILERFSAQQFPDLHSELNLSSLELGDSALYFCASSVSRTGYNEQFFGPGTRLTVL.